This paragraph covers one T cell receptor beta chain sequence. In the naive CD8 group, cells lacked CD45RO and were positively selected for CCR7, so terminally differentiated effector memory CD45RA+ cells were left out. The data belong to a study of shared clonotypes between healthy human individuals. Clones were read by immunoSEQ multiplex PCR, and TCRdb kept only the in-frame ones, dropping some. Counted here are some 2,100,000 clones, around 93% occurring once; the ten biggest clones make up 1.5% to 2%. Losses at the gene ends were 7 bases for V and 7 bases for J; bases not matched to a gene: 19. Germline lookup yields CDR1 LNHDA and CDR2 SQIVND (reference sequence). The CDR3 sequence is 19 residues long.

The source material was naive CD8+ T cells from PBMCs. This chain joins TRBV19 and TRBJ2-1, with 13 bases identical to TRBD2. The clonotype was recovered from a man aged 18-30 years in good health. Some clones in this sample may be carry-over from other donors' samples. DNA for the CDR3: TGTGCCAGTAATACAGGTACCCCGGGACTAGCGGGGTCACGGAATGAGCAGTTCTTC. It codes for CASNTGTPGLAGSRNEQFF.